These T cell receptor beta chains were read from a single sample in a study of stem cell transplantation in POMP-related autoinflammatory disease. The table came from immunoSEQ multiplex PCR; TCRdb's copy has only in-frame clones and leaves some out. This table holds 8,000 to 9,000 clones, just over 85% found once. The input for sequencing was CD8+ T cells from PBMCs, taken after stem cell transplantation. The receptor set was obtained from a human patient with POMP-related autoinflammation and immune dysregulation (PRAID). Some T cells may be graft donor cells. CDR3s include the opening cysteine and the closing phenylalanine or tryptophan. Each record gives: CDR3 DNA, CDR3 protein, D gene, clone size, V gene, J gene. The D gene is left open where the match is weak. Not every row has a clone size; where given, it reads once, few, many or a size class.

CDR3nt: TGTGCCAGCAGCTTAAGTTCAGATGAGGGGTTCGGGGAGACCCAGTACTTC
CDR3aa: CASSLSSDEGFGETQYF
d_gene: NA
abundance: NA
v_gene: TRBV11-2
j_gene: TRBJ2-5

CDR3nt: TGTGCCAGCAGCCAAGATTGGGGGGCTGGAGACACTGAAGCTTTCTTT
CDR3aa: CASSQDWGAGDTEAFF
d_gene: NA
abundance: NA
v_gene: TRBV3-1/TRBV3-2
j_gene: TRBJ1-1

CDR3nt: TGTGCCAGCAGCTTGCCGGGACAGGGGGCTGTGGGCACAGATACGCAGTATTTT
CDR3aa: CASSLPGQGAVGTDTQYF
d_gene: TRBD1
abundance: few
v_gene: TRBV5-5
j_gene: TRBJ2-3

CDR3nt: TGTGCCAGCAGTTTACGGTTAGCGGGAGGGAACACCGGGGAGCTGTTTTTT
CDR3aa: CASSLRLAGGNTGELFF
d_gene: TRBD2
abundance: NA
v_gene: TRBV28
j_gene: TRBJ2-2

CDR3nt: TGTGCCAGCAGTGAGACCCCCCGGGGCAGGGGGAACACTGAAGCTTTCTTT
CDR3aa: CASSETPRGRGNTEAFF
d_gene: NA
abundance: NA
v_gene: TRBV2
j_gene: TRBJ1-1

CDR3nt: TGCGCCAGCAGTCAATTGGTAACCGCAGGGTGGGACTTAGTGACCCAGTACTTC
CDR3aa: CASSQLVTAGWDLVTQYF
d_gene: NA
abundance: NA
v_gene: TRBV23-1
j_gene: TRBJ2-5

CDR3nt: TGTGCCAGCAGTTTCGAGGGGAAGCAAGGAGATACGCAGTATTTT
CDR3aa: CASSFEGKQGDTQYF
d_gene: NA
abundance: NA
v_gene: TRBV28
j_gene: TRBJ2-3

CDR3nt: TGTGCCAGCAGCTTGGGGTATGGCCAAGAGACCCAGTACTTC
CDR3aa: CASSLGYGQETQYF
d_gene: NA
abundance: once
v_gene: TRBV5-8
j_gene: TRBJ2-5

CDR3nt: TGTGCCAGCAGCTTACAGCGTCTCTGGGAGGATACGCAGTATTTT
CDR3aa: CASSLQRLWEDTQYF
d_gene: NA
abundance: NA
v_gene: TRBV7-9
j_gene: TRBJ2-3

CDR3nt: TGCGCCAGCAGCCCGCCGGGACAGGGATGGGCGTTCGGGGAGCTGTTTTTT
CDR3aa: CASSPPGQGWAFGELFF
d_gene: TRBD1
abundance: NA
v_gene: TRBV4-1
j_gene: TRBJ2-2

CDR3nt: TGTGCCACCAGTGCCGGCGGGAGCCCCAGCACAGATACGCAGTATTTT
CDR3aa: CATSAGGSPSTDTQYF
d_gene: TRBD2
abundance: once
v_gene: TRBV24-1
j_gene: TRBJ2-3

CDR3nt: TGTGCCAGTAGTATTTGGCCCGTTTTAAGCTCTGGAAACACCATATATTTT
CDR3aa: CASSIWPVLSSGNTIYF
d_gene: NA
abundance: NA
v_gene: TRBV19
j_gene: TRBJ1-3

CDR3nt: TGTGCCAGCACCGGAACCCCCATGGCGGGTTATGGCTACACCTTC
CDR3aa: CASTGTPMAGYGYTF
d_gene: NA
abundance: NA
v_gene: TRBV28
j_gene: TRBJ1-2

CDR3nt: TGCGCCAGCAGCCAAGAGAACAGGGCCACAGATACGCAGTATTTT
CDR3aa: CASSQENRATDTQYF
d_gene: NA
abundance: NA
v_gene: TRBV4-1
j_gene: TRBJ2-3

CDR3nt: TGTGCCAGCAGTGAAGGGCCATTCCAAGAGACCCAGTACTTC
CDR3aa: CASSEGPFQETQYF
d_gene: NA
abundance: NA
v_gene: TRBV6-1
j_gene: TRBJ2-5

CDR3nt: TGTGCCAGCAGCCTCCCCGCGGGAGGGGACAATGAGCAGTTCTTC
CDR3aa: CASSLPAGGDNEQFF
d_gene: TRBD2
abundance: NA
v_gene: TRBV11-1
j_gene: TRBJ2-1

CDR3nt: TGTGCCAGTAGTATAAGGGCAGGAATATACGAGCAGTACTTC
CDR3aa: CASSIRAGIYEQYF
d_gene: NA
abundance: NA
v_gene: TRBV19
j_gene: TRBJ2-7

CDR3nt: TGCGCCAGCAGTGTCGCTTGGTCCCTCGGGACTAATGAAAAACTGTTTTTT
CDR3aa: CASSVAWSLGTNEKLFF
d_gene: NA
abundance: NA
v_gene: TRBV5-1
j_gene: TRBJ1-4

CDR3nt: TGCAGTGCCCCTAAGGCGAATGAGCAGTTCTTC
CDR3aa: CSAPKANEQFF
d_gene: NA
abundance: NA
v_gene: TRBV20-1
j_gene: TRBJ2-1

CDR3nt: TGTGCCAGCAGGAACGGGCCCTCGGGCACAGATACGCAGTATTTT
CDR3aa: CASRNGPSGTDTQYF
d_gene: NA
abundance: once
v_gene: TRBV14
j_gene: TRBJ2-3

CDR3nt: TGTGCCACCAGCAGAGATATCACGAATCAAGAGACCCAGTACTTC
CDR3aa: CATSRDITNQETQYF
d_gene: NA
abundance: NA
v_gene: TRBV15
j_gene: TRBJ2-5

CDR3nt: TGTGCCAGCAGTTTCGGGACAGTTGGGACCTACGAGCAGTACTTC
CDR3aa: CASSFGTVGTYEQYF
d_gene: TRBD1
abundance: NA
v_gene: TRBV28
j_gene: TRBJ2-7

CDR3nt: TGTGCCAGCAGCTTAGATATGGCCGGGAATGTGAATTCACCCCTCCACTTT
CDR3aa: CASSLDMAGNVNSPLHF
d_gene: NA
abundance: NA
v_gene: TRBV7-8
j_gene: TRBJ1-6